This T cell receptor beta chain is drawn from a study of CD8+ T cells in alopecia areata. V lost 2 bases to trimming and J lost 5 bases; unmatched junction nucleotides: 9. This CDR3 spans 16 amino acids. Germline-derived CDR1 and CDR2 are MDHEN and SYDVKM. Reverse transcribed after extraction, RNA yielded cDNA as the sequencing template. Sequencing was performed with immunoSEQ multiplex PCR; in TCRdb, only in-frame clones are kept and a portion is missing. The sample records approximately 120,000 clones, 47% being singletons. This clone has only a few counts. The sequence derives from a human donor with alopecia areata. The chain recombines TRBV28 with TRBJ2-7; 10 nucleotides line up with TRBD1. The sample was NKG2D-low CD8+ T cells sorted from blood. The CDR3, as DNA: TGTGCCAGCAGTTTACCCGCGTTCGGGACAGGGGACGAGCAGTACTTC. Translated, it gives CASSLPAFGTGDEQYF.